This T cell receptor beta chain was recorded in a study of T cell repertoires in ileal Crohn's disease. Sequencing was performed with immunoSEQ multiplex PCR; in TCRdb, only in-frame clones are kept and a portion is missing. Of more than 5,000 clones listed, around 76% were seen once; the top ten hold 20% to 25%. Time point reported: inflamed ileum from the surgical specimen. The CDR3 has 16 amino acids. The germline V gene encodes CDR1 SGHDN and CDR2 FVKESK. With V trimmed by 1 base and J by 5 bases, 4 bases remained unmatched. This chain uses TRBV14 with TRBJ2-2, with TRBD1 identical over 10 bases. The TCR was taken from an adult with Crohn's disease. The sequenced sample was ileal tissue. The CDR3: CASSQGQGARTGELFF. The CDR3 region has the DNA TGTGCCAGCAGCCAAGGACAGGGGGCGCGAACCGGGGAGCTGTTTTTT.